The present T cell receptor (beta chain) was sequenced within a study of control samples from healthy donors and cancer patients. Some clones are missing from TCRdb's copy, which holds only in-frame ones; the method was immunoSEQ multiplex PCR. The data show tens of thousands of clones, around 85% seen once. The germline V gene has CDR1 PRHDT and CDR2 FYEKMQ (reference sequence). The CDR3 sequence is 16 residues long. Trimming stripped 5 bases from V and 9 bases from J, with 23 bases between. This TCR was recovered from a man between 35 and 55 years old in good health. What was sequenced was blood. The chain employs TRBV13 and TRBJ2-1; D is possibly TRBD1 (5 bases). In DNA, the CDR3 is TGTGCCAGCAGCCCCACCTGGGGCGCGAAGGTTGGTGAGCAGTTCTTC. Encoded protein: CASSPTWGAKVGEQFF.